Below, 20 T cell receptor beta chains from the same sample are listed, as sequenced in a study of a mutant IDH1 vaccine in newly diagnosed glioma. The table came from immunoSEQ multiplex PCR; TCRdb's copy has only in-frame clones and leaves some out. The top ten hold approximately 7.4% of the sample, which has more than 80,000 clones, roughly 80% seen once. The sample's time point: baseline, week 1 (first vaccination visit). Treatment defined: pre-vaccination baseline after standard-of-care therapy. The sample consisted of PBMCs, taken from a glioma patient treated with radiotherapy, temozolomide or both. The source of these receptors is a woman aged 45-60 years with glioma.

This clone has a handful of counts. The chain joins TRBV7-7 to TRBJ2-3; D is ambiguous. The germline V gene encodes CDR1 SSHAT and CDR2 FNYEAQ (reference sequence). V was trimmed by 0 bases and J by 4 bases, leaving 5 bases between them. This CDR3 is built from 13 residues. CDR3 sequence: CASSLAGSDTQYF. The CDR3 nucleotides are TGTGCCAGCAGCTTAGCGGGGTCAGATACGCAGTATTTT.

J is TRBJ2-7 and V is TRBV5-1; D is possibly TRBD1 (6 bases). The length of the CDR3 is 15 residues. V was cut by 1 base and J by 0 bases, with 11 bases left in between. Per germline, CDR1 SGHRS and CDR2 YFSETQ. This CDR3 is CASSLSRTDSYEQYF. CDR3 in DNA: TGCGCCAGCAGCTTGTCGCGGACAGACTCCTACGAGCAGTACTTC.

CDR3 loop: CASRPDGLPNYGYTF. CDR3 coding DNA: TGTGCCAGCAGACCGGACGGACTGCCTAACTATGGCTACACCTTC. V usage is TRBV7-3 and J usage is TRBJ1-2; no clear D gene. Germline assignment: CDR1 SGHTA and CDR2 FQGTGA. The CDR3 is 15 residues long. The germline V and J ends were trimmed by 6 bases and 0 bases, with 14 bases remaining between them.

This sequence joins TRBV7-9 and TRBJ1-6; no firm D call. V lost 5 bases, J lost 6 bases, and 8 bases lay in between. CDR3 length: 13 amino acids. Germline CDR1 SEHNR, CDR2 FQNEAQ (reference sequence). The CDR3 DNA reads as TGTGCCAGCAGCGTAGAGGGTAATTCACCCCTCCACTTT. Protein: CASSVEGNSPLHF.

The rearrangement joins TRBV5-4 to TRBJ2-2; TRBD2 aligns across 7 bases. CDR1 and CDR2 from the germline V gene are SGHNT and YYREEE (reference sequence). The CDR3 covers 17 residues. V dropped 0 bases and J dropped 4; count of bases not matched to a gene: 9. The CDR3 is CASSLGLKGRGTGELFF. The CDR3 nucleotides read TGTGCCAGCAGCTTGGGGCTTAAGGGGAGGGGCACCGGGGAGCTGTTTTTT.

This chain uses TRBV4-2 with TRBJ1-1; D is undetermined. Trimming removed 0 bases at V and 1 base at J, with 6 bases between. Germline V gene sequence: CDR1 LGHNA, CDR2 YNFKEQ. This CDR3 spans 14 amino acids. The CDR3: CASSQEVQNTEAFF. The CDR3 bases are TGTGCCAGCAGCCAAGAAGTTCAGAACACTGAAGCTTTCTTT.

This chain connects TRBV5-5 to TRBJ2-2, with 7 bases matching TRBD1. There are 15 residues in the CDR3. Germline assignment: CDR1 SGHKS and CDR2 YYEKEE (reference sequence). Germline trimming cut 0 bases from V and 3 bases from J; bases unmatched to any gene: 2. Here the CDR3 reads CASSLAQGDTGELFF. Here the CDR3 DNA reads TGTGCCAGCAGCTTGGCCCAGGGGGACACCGGGGAGCTGTTTTTT.

The CDR3 loop is CASSQIVIVGGNEKLFF. In DNA, the CDR3 is TGTGCCAGCAGCCAGATCGTAATTGTGGGCGGTAATGAAAAACTGTTTTTT. V is TRBV4-2 and J is TRBJ1-4, with D unclear. Germline assignment: CDR1 LGHNA and CDR2 YNFKEQ. Trimming pared 3 bases from V and 4 bases from J, leaving 18 bases between. The CDR3 is 17 amino acids.

V and J are TRBV9 and TRBJ1-2; TRBD1 aligns across 8 bases. Trimming took 3 bases from V and 7 from J; bases not matched to a gene: 8. There are 14 residues in the CDR3. The germline V gene encodes CDR1 SGDLS and CDR2 YYNGEE. CDR3 residues: CASSANQGAGGYTF. The CDR3 bases are TGTGCCAGCAGCGCGAATCAGGGGGCTGGTGGCTACACCTTC.

On this clone: An end of the junction does not agree with germline; a read error may underlie this. The J gene is TRBJ1-2, the V gene TRBV6-1, with D possibly TRBD1 on 5 matching bases. There are 10 residues in the CDR3. The germline V gene encodes CDR1 MNHNS and CDR2 SASEGT. In nucleotides, the CDR3 is TGTGCCAGCAGTGAGGGACGGGGCATCTTC. The encoded protein is CASSEGRGIF.

The rearrangement uses TRBV5-1 and TRBJ1-4; D unclear. CDR1 and CDR2 (germline): SGHRS, YFSETQ. The ends were cut back, 5 bases at V and 8 bases at J, with 13 bases in the middle. This CDR3 spans 13 amino acids. This chain's CDR3 is CASRFGWEEKLFF. The CDR3 nucleotides read TGCGCCAGCAGATTTGGGTGGGAAGAAAAACTGTTTTTT.

V gene TRBV6-5 combines with J gene TRBJ2-7, with 9 bases lining up with TRBD1. The CDR3 is 15 amino acids. The V segment lost 2 bases and the J segment 4 bases; nucleotides outside the gene matches: 6. Germline V lookup: CDR1 MNHEY, CDR2 SVGAGI. The chain's CDR3 is CASSYVGTGIYEQYF. As DNA, the CDR3 is TGTGCCAGCAGTTACGTAGGGACAGGGATTTACGAGCAGTACTTC.

J is TRBJ1-5 and V is TRBV6-6; 7 positions match TRBD1. Germline-derived CDR1 and CDR2 are MNHNY and SVGAGI (reference sequence). Germline trimming cut 6 bases from V and 4 bases from J; bases unmatched to any gene: 9. The CDR3 runs to 15 residues. CDR3 protein: CASSPSGTVNQPQHF. CDR3 bases: TGTGCCAGCAGCCCGTCCGGGACAGTGAATCAGCCCCAGCATTTT.

V gene TRBV5-1 combines with J gene TRBJ1-1, with 9 bases matching TRBD1. With 3 bases clipped from V and 5 bases from J, the junction kept 8 bases outside the gene matches. The CDR3 contains 15 residues. Germline lookup yields CDR1 SGHRS and CDR2 YFSETQ. The CDR3 coding sequence is TGCGCCAGCAGCTCGTTTACAGGGGGCCTTACTGAAGCTTTCTTT. Translated: CASSSFTGGLTEAFF.

The J gene is TRBJ1-1, the V gene TRBV4-2; 7 positions agree with TRBD1. There are 14 residues in the CDR3. The germline CDR1 and CDR2 sequences are LGHNA and YNFKEQ. Unmatched junction bases numbered 8, after V lost 9 bases and J lost 1 base. The CDR3 DNA reads TGTGCCAGGAGGCACAGGGGCGCGAACACTGAAGCTTTCTTT. Amino acid sequence: CARRHRGANTEAFF.

This chain links TRBV4-1 with TRBJ2-3, with 9 bases lining up with TRBD1. Germline V gene sequence: CDR1 MGHRA, CDR2 YSYEKL. The CDR3 is 14 amino acids. The junction had 4 bases not matched to a gene; V was cut back by 4 bases and J by 5 bases. For the CDR3, the DNA is TGCGCCAGCAGCCCGGACAGGGGCGTAGATACGCAGTATTTT. Its translation: CASSPDRGVDTQYF.

The chain has TRBV14 and TRBJ2-7, with D tentatively TRBD1 (5 bases). This CDR3 has 14 residues. Trimming took off 7 bases at V and 0 bases at J, with 13 bases between the two ends. Germline V gene sequence: CDR1 SGHDN, CDR2 FVKESK. CDR3 in DNA: TGTGCCAGCACGAAACAGGCGCCCTCCTACGAGCAGTACTTC. It translates to CASTKQAPSYEQYF.

The chain is built from TRBV7-9 and TRBJ2-1, with 12 bases aligning to TRBD2. The CDR3 is made up of 15 amino acids. The junction had 9 bases not matched to a gene; V was cut back by 6 bases and J by 9 bases. CDR1 is SEHNR and CDR2 is FQNEAQ in the germline V gene (reference sequence). The CDR3 DNA reads TGTGCCAGCAGGCCCTCTAGCGGGGGGGGAGGTGAGCAGTTCTTC. The encoded protein is CASRPSSGGGGEQFF. Full variable domain (missing parts from reference TRBV7-9 and TRBJ2-1): DTGVSQNPRHKITKRGQNVTFRCDPISEHNRLYWYRQTLGQGPEFLTYFQNEAQLEKSRLLSDRFSAERPKGSFSTLEIQRTEQGDSAMYLCASRPSSGGGGEQFFGPGTRLTVL.

This chain uses TRBV6-5 with TRBJ1-2; D is possibly TRBD1 (6 bases). Germline V gene lookup returns CDR1 MNHEY and CDR2 SVGAGI. The ends were cut back, 0 bases at V and 6 bases at J, with 11 bases in the middle. This CDR3 comprises 14 residues. The CDR3 DNA reads TGTGCCAGCAGTTACTCTTATCAGGGGCATGGCTACACCTTC. Its translation is CASSYSYQGHGYTF.

This clone was picked up a small number of times. This chain uses TRBV27 with TRBJ2-2; a possible D gene is TRBD2 (6 bases). The CDR3 consists of 15 residues. The germline CDR1 and CDR2 sequences are MNHEY and SMNVEV (reference sequence). V lost 5 bases and J 5 bases, leaving 15 bases between the germline ends. The CDR3 sequence: CASSRPAAGTGELFF. CDR3 sequence (DNA): TGTGCCAGCAGTCGCCCGGCCGCGGGGACCGGGGAGCTGTTTTTT.